These 21 T cell receptor beta chains came from one sample sequenced in a study of cytomegalovirus exposure and HLA in healthy donors. Use of 60 Vbeta and 13 Jbeta primers characterized the PCR. The protocol was immunoSEQ multiplex PCR, while the TCRdb copy is restricted to in-frame clones and leaves out a portion. The sample includes roughly 150,000 clones, roughly 70% of them seen just once. Sequenced: PBMCs. Every receptor here comes from a man between 25 and 39 years old in good health and CMV-seronegative.

The gene calls are TRBV7-8 and TRBJ1-1; the D gene is possibly TRBD1 (6 bases). The V and J ends lost 4 bases and 0 bases respectively, with 9 bases between them. CDR3 length: 14 amino acids. The V gene's germline CDR1 is SGHVS and CDR2 FQNEAQ. The CDR3, as DNA: TGTGCCAGCAGCTGGGGACAAATGAACACTGAAGCTTTCTTT. It specifies CASSWGQMNTEAFF.

The V call is TRBV5-4, the J call TRBJ2-5; a possible D gene is TRBD2 (7 bases). Germline V gene data show CDR1 as SGHNT and CDR2 as YYREEE (reference sequence). This CDR3 comprises 16 residues. V was cut by 3 bases and J by 5 bases, with 20 bases left in between. Here the CDR3 reads CASSSGLGGGGETQYF. CDR3 in DNA: TGTGCCAGCAGCTCCGGACTAGGGGGGGGAGGGGAGACCCAGTACTTC.

The genes are TRBV25-1 and TRBJ1-3, with D possibly TRBD1 on 5 matching bases. Germline CDR1 is MGHDK and CDR2 is SYGVNS. This CDR3 has 15 amino acids. Deletions cut 1 base from V and 3 bases from J, with 10 bases between. The CDR3 spells CASSEFGGDGNTIYF. Written as DNA, the CDR3 is TGTGCCAGCAGTGAATTCGGGGGGGATGGAAACACCATATATTTT.

The V call is TRBV28, the J call TRBJ1-5; no reliable D call. The germline V and J ends were trimmed by 3 bases and 0 bases, with 9 bases remaining between them. The germline CDR1 and CDR2 sequences are MDHEN and SYDVKM. This CDR3 has 15 residues. This CDR3 is CASSLPYYSNQPQHF. Written as DNA, the CDR3 is TGTGCCAGCAGTTTGCCATACTATAGCAATCAGCCCCAGCATTTT.

The genes are TRBV12-5 and TRBJ2-4, with TRBD1 matching over 8 bases. The V segment lost 1 base and the J segment 1 base; nucleotides outside the gene matches: 15. Germline CDR1 is LGHNT and CDR2 is FRNRAP. CDR3 length equals 20 residues. CDR3 loop: CASGLATRDRLFSAKNIQYF. For the CDR3, the DNA is TGTGCTAGTGGTTTGGCAACCCGGGACAGGCTATTCTCGGCCAAAAACATTCAGTACTTC.

The V and J genes are TRBV30 and TRBJ2-7; 12 bases agree with TRBD2. There are 13 residues in the CDR3. From germline, CDR1 is GTSNPN and CDR2 SVGIG (reference sequence). V gave up 5 bases and J gave up 4 bases; unmatched junction bases: 3. For the CDR3, the DNA is TGTGCCTGGTCGACTAGCGGGAGTTACGAGCAGTACTTC. Its protein is CAWSTSGSYEQYF.

DNA of the CDR3: TGTGCCAGCAGTGAAGGTAGGGGAGGCTCCTACGAGCAGTACTTC. Its translation is CASSEGRGGSYEQYF. This chain uses TRBV2 with TRBJ2-7, with a possible D match to TRBD2 (6 bases). This CDR3 spans 15 amino acids. Trimming shortened V by 1 base and J by 0 bases, and 10 bases separated the two germline ends. Germline V gives CDR1 SNHLY, CDR2 FYNNEI.

The CDR3 coding sequence is TGTGCCAGCAGCGAGGGACTAGCGGGGTATGAGCAGTTCTTC. It codes for CASSEGLAGYEQFF. This chain connects TRBV9 to TRBJ2-1, with 13 bases lining up with TRBD2. Germline V gene data show CDR1 as SGDLS and CDR2 as YYNGEE. Trimming at V came to 3 bases and at J to 8 bases, leaving 2 bases not matched to a gene. There are 14 residues in the CDR3.

The chain couples TRBV10-3 to TRBJ2-5, with D unclear. CDR3 length: 13 amino acids. Per germline, CDR1 ENHRY and CDR2 SYGVKD. V dropped 2 bases and J dropped 7 bases, with 11 bases sitting between them. The CDR3 loop reads CAISEAIDATQYF. The CDR3 nucleotides are TGTGCCATCAGTGAGGCAATAGATGCGACCCAGTACTTC.

The V gene is TRBV6-5, the J gene TRBJ1-6, with 7 positions matching TRBD1. The CDR3 runs to 13 residues. J lost 9 bases, V lost 5 bases, and 4 bases had no gene match. The germline V gene has CDR1 MNHEY and CDR2 SVGAGI. In DNA form, the CDR3 reads TGTGCCAGCAGTGGACAGGAACCTTCACCCCTCCACTTT. Translated: CASSGQEPSPLHF.

The table lists this clone with a count of one. The chain has TRBV30 and TRBJ1-2; D gene unclear. From germline, CDR1 is GTSNPN and CDR2 SVGIG (reference sequence). The V end lost 0 bases, the J end lost 2 bases, and 4 bases lay between the germline ends. The CDR3 runs 12 residues. CDR3 protein: CAWSVLNYGYTF. The CDR3 nucleotides read TGTGCCTGGAGTGTACTAAACTATGGCTACACCTTC.

The chain carries TRBV2 and TRBJ1-6, with D perhaps matching TRBD1 (6 bases). CDR3 length: 14 residues. CDR1 SNHLY and CDR2 FYNNEI come from the germline V gene. Trimming left V 1 base short and J 10 bases short, with 11 bases between. CDR3: CASSEGTGRSPLHF. In nucleotides, the CDR3 is TGTGCCAGCAGTGAAGGTACAGGGCGATCACCCCTCCACTTT.

This chain joins TRBV18 and TRBJ1-1, with no clear D. The CDR3 consists of 16 residues. The germline V gene has CDR1 KGHSH and CDR2 LQKENI. The V end was cut by 0 bases, the J end by 4 bases, with 15 bases between. CDR3 loop: CASSPPGPERVTEAFF. CDR3 DNA: TGTGCCAGCTCACCACCGGGCCCAGAAAGAGTCACTGAAGCTTTCTTT.

CDR3 DNA: TGTGCCGCCAACCCTCTCCCCGGGCAGCCCCAGCATTTT. Translation gives CAANPLPGQPQHF. The chain uses TRBV6-1 and TRBJ1-5; D gene ambiguous. V gave up 11 bases and J gave up 7 bases, with 18 bases separating them. In germline, CDR1 is MNHNS, CDR2 SASEGT. CDR3 length: 13 amino acids.

The chain uses TRBV6-5 and TRBJ2-7; 7 bases line up with TRBD1. The CDR3 length is 15 residues. Germline assignment: CDR1 MNHEY and CDR2 SVGAGI. The junction had 8 bases not matched to a gene; V was cut back by 6 bases and J by 0 bases. Here the CDR3 DNA reads TGTGCCAGCAGACTCGGACAGGTCAGCTCCTACGAGCAGTACTTC. Translation: CASRLGQVSSYEQYF.

This clone was found a few times. The chain uses TRBV10-3 and TRBJ1-1; D is uncertain. Germline values: CDR1 ENHRY, CDR2 SYGVKD. CDR3 length: 13 amino acids. Trimming left V 7 bases short and J 0 bases short, with 9 bases between. CDR3 DNA: TGTGCCATCACACGCCAGTTGAACACTGAAGCTTTCTTT. Protein: CAITRQLNTEAFF.

The genes are TRBV10-3 and TRBJ2-2; D gene ambiguous. Germline V gene data show CDR1 as ENHRY and CDR2 as SYGVKD. Trimming stripped 3 bases from V and 1 base from J, with 6 bases between. The CDR3 covers 14 residues. CDR3 DNA: TGTGCCATCAGTGAAGCAGGGAACACCGGGGAGCTGTTTTTT. Encoded protein: CAISEAGNTGELFF.

The V gene is TRBV14, the J gene TRBJ1-4; a weak D match, TRBD1 (6 bases). V was trimmed by 4 bases and J by 11 bases, leaving 14 bases between them. Germline V gene data show CDR1 as SGHDN and CDR2 as FVKESK. The CDR3 runs 13 residues. The CDR3 protein is CASSPGTSLKLFF. CDR3 DNA sequence: TGTGCCAGCAGCCCCGGGACATCTCTTAAACTGTTTTTT.

The sample holds a few counts of this clone. This sequence joins TRBV6-5 and TRBJ2-7; 7 bases are shared with TRBD1. The junction had 9 bases not matched to a gene; V was cut back by 4 bases and J by 6 bases. The CDR3 length is 14 residues. CDR1 MNHEY and CDR2 SVGAGI come from the germline V gene. The CDR3 sequence is CASSWGTAKSEQYF. The CDR3 DNA follows: TGTGCCAGCAGTTGGGGGACAGCAAAAAGCGAGCAGTACTTC.

The J gene is TRBJ2-3, the V gene TRBV6-6; maybe TRBD1 (6 bases). V lost 6 bases, J lost 2 bases, and 12 bases lay in between. The CDR3 covers 14 residues. The V gene's germline CDR1 is MNHNY and CDR2 SVGAGI (reference sequence). The CDR3 DNA reads TGTGCCAGCAGCCCCCAGGGGACCACAGATACGCAGTATTTT. Translated, it gives CASSPQGTTDTQYF.

V gene TRBV4-1 combines with J gene TRBJ2-7; perhaps TRBD1 as D (5 bases). V lost 4 bases, J lost 3 bases, and 10 bases lay in between. The CDR3 is 13 amino acids. CDR1 and CDR2 from the germline V gene are MGHRA and YSYEKL. The CDR3 DNA reads as TGCGCCAGCAGCCCCGGCAGGGTCTACGAGCAGTACTTC. Residues: CASSPGRVYEQYF.